This T cell receptor (beta chain) was captured in a study of blood T cell repertoires in COVID-19. On the study more broadly: The United States, Italy and Spain supplied acute and convalescent COVID-19 samples. Sample material is recorded as cDNA or gDNA derived from T cells, B-cell-depleted T cells, or PBMCs.

How the authors handled the data: Scientists estimated how many nucleated cells there were by amplifying reference gene primers. Clones were sequenced by immunoSEQ multiplex PCR, and TCRdb holds only the in-frame ones, with some missing. The D gene and trimming were derived from the DNA, and the V and J assignments and clone size from that table. The sample lists roughly 130,000 clones, less than 85% occurring once. V dropped 7 bases and J dropped 6; count of bases not matched to a gene: 13. Germline lookup yields CDR1 MDHEN and CDR2 SYDVKM. The CDR3 consists of 15 residues. The sequenced material came from peripheral blood. The chain links TRBV28 to TRBJ1-1; 8 nucleotides align to TRBD1. This TCR was recovered from a woman aged 55-70 years with acute or convalescent COVID-19. The CDR3 protein is CASNTGGGLSSEAFF. DNA of the CDR3: TGTGCCAGCAACACAGGGGGGGGGCTTAGCTCTGAAGCTTTCTTT.